This paragraph covers one TCR beta chain sequence. This clonotype was counted ten times or more. Its recognized antigen is unknown. Qualities for individual bases were not recorded, and no much larger clone is one base off. Receptor amplification or capture employed PCR. Sequenced on an Illumina HiSeq 2500. Molecular barcoding was employed in the preparation of TCR libraries, with unique molecular identifiers being used to normalize TCRbeta repertoire quantification. TCRdb took the public reads, trimmed them with fastp at Q25, ran MiXCR for clone calling and kept in-frame beta chains. Each entry is one CDR3 protein sequence, shown with its most common DNA and genes. A total of about 230,000 distinct CDR3 sequences appear in this sample, 9.7% of them only once. The ten largest account for around 5% of the sample. This specimen belongs to a study of T-cell reconstitution after alpha-beta-depleted transplantation in children (dated by TCRdb to 2016 to 2017). With regard to the full study: Using TCR repertoire profiling, the study followed T-cell immune reconstitution in a quantitative way in children after TCRalphabeta/CD19-depleted allogeneic hematopoietic cell transplantation.

The cysteine opens and the phenylalanine closes a CDR3 of 14 amino acids. Only CDR3 DNA remains: 42 bases, in frame from the first base. The germline ends are 10 bases apart after V is trimmed by 3 bases and J by 2 bases. The sequence was obtained from a human donor who donated a stem cell graft to a child with SCID. The sequenced sample was PBMCs from the stem cell graft donor, obtained from the stem cell graft. The chain is encoded by TRBV12-3 or TRBV12-4 joined to TRBJ1-1; a tentative D match to TRBD1 spans 5 bases. CDR3 region: CASSLGGFNTEAFF. The sequence in DNA is TGTGCCAGCAGTTTGGGGGGGTTTAACACTGAAGCTTTCTTT.